One and the same sample provided the 9 T cell receptor beta chains below, sequenced in a study of blood T cells in healthy people across ages (dated by TCRdb to the mid-2010s). Receptor amplification or capture employed 5' RACE. Sequencing was carried out with an Illumina HiSeq 2500. A second PCR of roughly 7 to 11 cycles was run with a J-beta primer mix and a sample-barcoded 5' primer. TCRdb cleaned the public reads at Q25 with fastp, built clones with MiXCR and kept in-frame beta chains. Identical CDR3 proteins give one entry, which carries the most common genes and DNA. The table for this sample lists roughly 730,000 distinct CDR3 sequences; 45% to 70% of them were counted only once. The ten largest make up around 25% of the sample. Specimen: blood. The origin of the receptors is a man aged 40-49 years in good health.

The genes are TRBV7-9 and TRBJ2-3; a possible D gene is TRBD2 (6 bases). Trimming removed 11 bases at V and 0 bases at J, with 12 bases between. Per the germline V gene, CDR1 is SEHNR and CDR2 is FQNEAQ (reference sequence). The CDR3 covers 13 residues. CDR3 DNA: TGTGCCTACGGGGGACCAAGCACAGATACGCAGTATTTT. It encodes CAYGGPSTDTQYF.

This clonotype occurred once. The chain employs TRBV2 and TRBJ2-7, with D possibly matching TRBD1 (7 bases). CDR1 is SNHLY and CDR2 is FYNNEI in the germline V gene. V was shortened by 6 bases and J by 7 bases, with 16 bases between the two germline ends. The CDR3 totals 13 residues. The CDR3 DNA sequence: TGTGCCAGCAGCGAATCGGCAGGGGGGGAGCAGTACTTC. This codes for CASSESAGGEQYF.

The V and J genes are TRBV27 and TRBJ2-4, with D perhaps assigned TRBD1 or TRBD2 (6 bases each). TRBJ2-7 matches the DNA end more closely, so the J call is doubtful. This CDR3 region has 15 residues. Germline-derived CDR1 and CDR2 are MNHEY and SMNVEV (reference sequence). CDR3 residues: CASSHGTQGRNEQYF. The CDR3 DNA sequence: TGTGCCAGCAGCCACGGGACTCAGGGGAGGAACGAGCAGTACTTC.

V usage is TRBV2 and J usage is TRBJ1-4; weak D call: TRBD1 (5 bases). Germline assignment: CDR1 SNHLY and CDR2 FYNNEI. V lost 6 bases and J lost 16, with 18 bases in between. This CDR3 comprises 12 residues. CDR3 nucleotides: TGTGCCAGCAGGCCTACAGGACTTTTCGCGTTTTTT. Its protein product is CASRPTGLFAFF.

The chain has TRBV5-5 and TRBJ2-3; D perhaps matches TRBD1 (6 bases). CDR1 SGHKS and CDR2 YYEKEE come from the germline V gene (reference sequence). The CDR3 length is 15 residues. Trimming removed 1 base from V and 2 bases from J, with 11 bases in between. The CDR3 loop is CASSLFQGNTDTQYF. The CDR3 DNA reads as TGTGCCAGCAGCTTGTTTCAGGGGAACACAGATACGCAGTATTTT.

The sample holds many counts of this clonotype. This CDR3 is CASSPKGGSGYEQYF. CDR3 sequence (DNA): TGTGCCAGCTCACCAAAAGGGGGCTCTGGGTACGAGCAGTACTTC. This chain connects TRBV18 to TRBJ2-7; 7 bases map to TRBD1. The germline V gene has CDR1 KGHSH and CDR2 LQKENI. V shed 2 bases, J shed 4 bases, and the junction held 8 bases outside the gene matches. The CDR3 extends over 15 amino acids.

This rearrangement joins TRBV6-2 or TRBV6-3 to TRBJ2-1, with 8 bases aligning to TRBD1. V shed 2 bases, J shed 7 bases, and the junction held 7 bases outside the gene matches. CDR1 and CDR2 (germline): MNHEY, SVGEGT. CDR3 size: 15 residues. The CDR3 sequence is CASSYPRTGRNEQFF. The CDR3 DNA sequence: TGTGCCAGCAGTTACCCGCGGACAGGGAGGAATGAGCAGTTCTTC.

V usage is TRBV11-3 and J usage is TRBJ2-2, with 9 nucleotides matching TRBD1. Looked up from germline, CDR1 is SGHNT and CDR2 is YENEEA. V dropped 6 bases and J dropped 7; count of bases not matched to a gene: 6. The CDR3 consists of 14 residues. This CDR3 reads CASRPQGANGELFF. CDR3 nucleotide sequence: TGTGCCAGCAGACCACAGGGGGCTAACGGGGAGCTGTTTTTT. Combining the CDR3 with reference TRBV11-3 and TRBJ2-2 gives the whole variable domain EAGVVQSPRYKIIEKKQPVAFWCNPISGHNTLYWYLQNLGQGPELLIRYENEEAVDDSQLPKDRFSAERLKGVDSTLKIQPAELGDSAVYLCASRPQGANGELFFGEGSRLTVL.

This sequence joins TRBV20-1 and TRBJ2-1; 15 nucleotides line up with TRBD2. CDR3 length: 16 amino acids. Germline V gene sequence: CDR1 DFQATT, CDR2 SNEGSKA (reference sequence). V shed 6 bases and J 2 bases; nucleotides not matched to a gene: 5. In DNA form, the CDR3 reads TGCAGTGCCCCGGGGACTAGCGGGGGGCCCTACAATGAGCAGTTCTTC. This gives the protein CSAPGTSGGPYNEQFF.